The T cell receptor (beta chain) described here comes from a study of primary melanoma T cells and metastatic recurrence (dated by TCRdb to the early 2020s). Looking at the study overall: The cohort comprised 199 primary melanomas of stage T2 to T4, with thickness greater than 1 mm. Whether T-cell fraction and T-cell repertoire clonality in primary melanoma tumors predicted patient outcome was tested in the study. The T-cell fraction measured by TCR beta sequencing was compared against progression-free survival as the clinical outcome. Histopathological grading of tumor-infiltrating lymphocytes was compared with the T-cell fraction derived from sequencing. Broad study findings and their caveats: The tumor T-cell fraction reportedly predicted progression-free survival independently of thickness, ulceration, mitotic rate and age. A T-cell fraction greater than 20% appeared to be protective whatever the ulceration status, mitotic rate or nodal disease. The authors presented an effective T-cell-mediated antitumor response in primary melanoma only as a suggestion and not as a demonstrated mechanism. Adding T-cell fraction to tumor thickness reportedly improved progression-free survival prediction more than adding any other histopathological variable.

Library creation used the immunoSEQ multiplex PCR assay. High-throughput sequencing of the T-cell receptor beta chain was performed on primary melanoma tumor tissue. The authors processed their data as follows. TCRB CDR3 sharing between samples and the distribution of insertions and deletions were included in the repertoire analyses. A gradient-boosted model ranked how well the T-cell fraction predicted outcome compared with histopathological variables. TCRdb mirrors the immuneACCESS table, restricted to in-frame sequences. Some clones are absent from its copies; in checked studies, under half trace to an unresolved V gene, and the reason for the others is unknown. The D gene and trimming were derived from the DNA, and the V and J assignments and clone size from that table. This sample gives 1,500 to 2,000 clones in total; about 80% of them show up just once. The ten most abundant clones make up 30% to 40% of the sample.

On this clone itself: The antigen it recognizes is unknown. No clone much larger than this one lies a single base away; base qualities are absent.

The CDR3 holds 13 amino acids from the cysteine to the phenylalanine. The CDR3 DNA has 39 bases and is translated from base 1. Sequences SQVTM (CDR1) and ANQGSEA (CDR2) are obtained from the germline V gene. Relative to germline, V is 6 bases shorter and J is 1 base shorter, with 12 bases between their ends. The patients had surgically resected primary melanoma that was considered potentially curable but at risk of metastatic recurrence. The sample consisted of melanoma tumor tissue. The TCR was taken from a human donor with melanoma. The sequence is built from TRBV29-1 and TRBJ2-5; TRBD2 is a weak D gene call, 5 bases matching. The base sequence is TGCAGCGTGAACCCAGCGGCCCAAGAGACCCAGTACTTC. Translated, it gives CSVNPAAQETQYF.